The 2 T cell receptor beta chains below all came from one sample that was sequenced in a study of cytomegalovirus exposure and HLA in healthy donors. The PCR employed 60 Vbeta primers together with 13 Jbeta primers. Method: immunoSEQ multiplex PCR; TCRdb's copy keeps in-frame clones and lacks some. The sample comprises around 120,000 clones, 70% to 85% of which are singletons, and roughly 3% rests with the top ten. The sequencing sample was made of PBMCs. The source of these receptors is a man aged 50 to 60 in good health and CMV-seronegative.

The CDR3 loop reads CASGRDRGNTEAFF. The DNA for the CDR3 is TGTGCCAGTGGCCGGGACAGGGGGAACACTGAAGCTTTCTTT. The V call is TRBV19, the J call TRBJ1-1; 10 positions match TRBD1. The CDR3 covers 14 residues. Germline loops: CDR1 LNHDA, CDR2 SQIVND (reference sequence). V shed 8 bases and J 1 base; nucleotides not matched to a gene: 4.

The CDR3 loop is CAIAVGGRVGGTDTQYF. The CDR3 DNA sequence: TGTGCCATCGCAGTGGGGGGACGAGTGGGGGGAACAGATACGCAGTATTTT. V gene TRBV10-3 combines with J gene TRBJ2-3; D possibly corresponds to TRBD2 (6 bases). The CDR3 consists of 17 residues. V gave up 8 bases and J gave up 3 bases, with 24 bases separating them. Germline values: CDR1 ENHRY, CDR2 SYGVKD.